The clone carrying this TCR beta chain turned up a few times. Its matching antigen is unknown. The PCR contained 60 Vbeta and 13 Jbeta primers. The method was immunoSEQ multiplex PCR; TCRdb's version includes in-frame clones alone and lacks a portion of them. The data show around 120,000 clones, roughly 82% seen once. The V gene lost 6 bases and the J gene lost 6 bases, with 15 bases spanning the gap. The germline gives CDR1 SQVTM, CDR2 ANQGSEA. This CDR3 spans 12 amino acids. This specimen comes from a study of cytomegalovirus exposure and HLA in healthy donors. Study-wide results and caveats: Among TCR beta chains, those listed as cytomegalovirus-associated numbered fewer than 200. A later analysis by the authors found several of the most significant clusters apparently linked to common viral pathogens. Most of the CMV-associated TCR beta chains (in a later analysis) appeared to be HLA-restricted.

Sequencing was carried out using PBMCs. V is TRBV29-1 and J is TRBJ2-7; D possibly corresponds to TRBD1 (5 bases). The source is a male donor in good health and CMV-seropositive. In nucleotides, the CDR3 is TGCAGCGTCTTAAACCAGGGTTCCGAGCAGTACTTC. The encoded protein is CSVLNQGSEQYF.